This T cell receptor beta chain came from a study of control samples from healthy donors and cancer patients. Sequencing used immunoSEQ multiplex PCR; TCRdb keeps in-frame clones, though not all of them. Of 120,000 to 150,000 clones in the sample, about nine tenths were seen once. The germline V and J ends were trimmed by 0 bases and 7 bases, with 8 bases remaining between them. From germline, CDR1 is MNHEY and CDR2 SVGAGI. CDR3 length equals 13 residues. The TCR sequence derives from a woman aged 25-40 years in good health. The chain uses TRBV6-5 and TRBJ2-3; a possible D gene is TRBD2 (6 bases). Sample: blood. CDR3 sequence reads: CASSYSGTYTQYF. The CDR3, as DNA: TGTGCCAGCAGTTACTCAGGGACTTATACGCAGTATTTT.